This is a list of T cell receptor beta chains from one sample in a study of metastatic and nonmetastatic thyroid tumors. TCRdb called clones again from the PCR reads with MiXCR. The sample includes about 9,500 clones, around 28% of them seen just once. The specimen was tumor tissue. These TCRs come from a female donor with papillary thyroid cancer or a benign thyroid nodule (not recorded which). Some clones in this sample may be carry-over from other donors' samples. Both conserved end residues are part of each CDR3. The order of the fields is CDR3 length, J gene, D gene, V gene, clone size, CDR3 protein, CDR3 DNA. A D gene is named only where the DNA matches it firmly. Rows may omit the clone size; those that give it use once, few, many or a size class.

len: 13
j_gene: TRBJ1-1
d_gene: .
v_gene: TRBV5-5
abundance: many
CDR3aa: CASTRQENTEAFF
CDR3nt: TGTGCCAGCACACGACAGGAAAACACTGAAGCTTTCTTT

len: 15
j_gene: TRBJ2-7
d_gene: TRBD1
v_gene: TRBV2
abundance: few
CDR3aa: CASSEEGTGSYDQYF
CDR3nt: TGTGCCAGCAGTGAAGAGGGGACAGGGTCCTACGATCAGTACTTC

len: 15
j_gene: TRBJ2-1
d_gene: TRBD2
v_gene: TRBV12-3/TRBV12-4
abundance: .
CDR3aa: CASSSLAGVRNGQFF
CDR3nt: TGTGCCAGCAGTTCACTAGCGGGAGTTCGGAATGGGCAGTTCTTC

len: 15
j_gene: TRBJ2-7
d_gene: TRBD1
v_gene: TRBV20-1
abundance: .
CDR3aa: CSARDLGQGHFLQYF
CDR3nt: TGCAGTGCTAGAGATTTGGGACAGGGCCACTTTTTGCAGTACTTC

len: 12
j_gene: TRBJ1-5
d_gene: .
v_gene: TRBV2
abundance: few
CDR3aa: CASSEMDTEQHF
CDR3nt: TGTGCCAGCAGTGAAATGGACACCGAGCAGCATTTT

len: 15
j_gene: TRBJ1-1
d_gene: TRBD1
v_gene: TRBV28
abundance: .
CDR3aa: CASSPWGQMNTEAFF
CDR3nt: TGTGCCAGCAGCCCGTGGGGACAGATGAACACTGAAGCTTTCTTT

len: 14
j_gene: TRBJ2-7
d_gene: .
v_gene: TRBV27
abundance: .
CDR3aa: CASSFPSSSYEQYF
CDR3nt: TGTGCCAGCAGCTTTCCCTCTAGCTCCTACGAGCAGTACTTC

len: 14
j_gene: TRBJ1-2
d_gene: TRBD1
v_gene: TRBV7-8
abundance: medium-sized
CDR3aa: CASSLAPTGDGYTF
CDR3nt: TGTGCCAGCAGCTTAGCGCCGACAGGGGATGGCTACACCTTC

len: 17
j_gene: TRBJ2-3
d_gene: .
v_gene: TRBV11-1
abundance: .
CDR3aa: CASSFPGDGGRTDTQYF
CDR3nt: TGTGCCAGCAGCTTCCCTGGGGACGGGGGGCGGACAGATACGCAGTATTTT

len: 13
j_gene: TRBJ2-7
d_gene: .
v_gene: TRBV5-1
abundance: .
CDR3aa: CASSLTYRDEQYF
CDR3nt: TGCGCCAGCAGCTTGACCTACAGGGACGAGCAGTACTTC

len: 15
j_gene: TRBJ2-3
d_gene: TRBD2
v_gene: TRBV6-1
abundance: .
CDR3aa: CASSTSGSYPDTQYF
CDR3nt: TGTGCCAGCAGTACTAGCGGGAGTTACCCAGATACGCAGTATTTT

len: 14
j_gene: TRBJ2-5
d_gene: .
v_gene: TRBV28
abundance: medium-sized
CDR3aa: CASSLPHIQETQYF
CDR3nt: TGTGCCAGCAGCCTACCTCACATCCAAGAGACCCAGTACTTC

len: 14
j_gene: TRBJ2-5
d_gene: TRBD2
v_gene: TRBV20-1
abundance: .
CDR3aa: CSARSGRGQETQYF
CDR3nt: TGCAGTGCTAGATCCGGGAGGGGGCAAGAGACCCAGTACTTC

len: 14
j_gene: TRBJ1-2
d_gene: .
v_gene: TRBV28
abundance: few
CDR3aa: CASTPGQWAGCYTF
CDR3nt: TGTGCCAGCACCCCCGGGCAGTGGGCGGGGTGCTACACCTTC

len: 15
j_gene: TRBJ2-7
d_gene: TRBD2
v_gene: TRBV20-1
abundance: .
CDR3aa: CSAGGSGSKAYEQYF
CDR3nt: TGCAGTGCTGGGGGTAGCGGGAGTAAAGCCTACGAGCAGTACTTC

len: 16
j_gene: TRBJ2-7
d_gene: TRBD2
v_gene: TRBV7-7
abundance: .
CDR3aa: CASSPGLAGSSYEQYF
CDR3nt: TGTGCCAGCAGCCCCGGACTAGCGGGGTCCTCCTACGAGCAGTACTTC

len: 14
j_gene: TRBJ2-3
d_gene: TRBD2
v_gene: TRBV11-2
abundance: .
CDR3aa: CASSLGLATDTQYF
CDR3nt: TGTGCCAGCAGCTTAGGACTAGCCACAGATACGCAGTATTTT

len: 14
j_gene: TRBJ2-2
d_gene: .
v_gene: TRBV30
abundance: .
CDR3aa: CAWSSGDYTGELFF
CDR3nt: TGTGCCTGGAGTTCGGGGGACTACACCGGGGAGCTGTTTTTT

len: 13
j_gene: TRBJ1-1
d_gene: .
v_gene: TRBV7-6
abundance: many
CDR3aa: CASSFERGTEAFF
CDR3nt: TGTGCCAGCAGTTTCGAAAGAGGCACTGAAGCTTTCTTT

len: 14
j_gene: TRBJ1-2
d_gene: .
v_gene: TRBV28
abundance: medium-sized
CDR3aa: CASTVYIGSGGYTF
CDR3nt: TGTGCCAGCACAGTTTACATCGGCTCAGGTGGCTACACCTTC

len: 17
j_gene: TRBJ1-4
d_gene: .
v_gene: TRBV9
abundance: .
CDR3aa: CASSVEGEPATNEKLFF
CDR3nt: TGTGCCAGCAGCGTAGAGGGGGAACCGGCAACTAATGAAAAACTGTTTTTT

len: 14
j_gene: TRBJ1-2
d_gene: .
v_gene: TRBV6-1
abundance: medium-sized
CDR3aa: CASRDSTSDYGYTF
CDR3nt: TGTGCCAGCAGGGACAGTACCTCGGACTATGGCTACACCTTC

len: 15
j_gene: TRBJ2-3
d_gene: TRBD1
v_gene: TRBV18
abundance: many
CDR3aa: CASSPPGTGTDTQYF
CDR3nt: TGTGCCAGCTCACCACCCGGGACAGGCACCGATACGCAGTATTTT

len: 15
j_gene: TRBJ2-1
d_gene: TRBD2
v_gene: TRBV28
abundance: few
CDR3aa: CASSLTTSGSNEQFF
CDR3nt: TGTGCCAGCAGTTTAACGACTAGCGGGAGCAATGAGCAGTTCTTC

len: 15
j_gene: TRBJ1-1
d_gene: TRBD1
v_gene: TRBV5-6
abundance: many
CDR3aa: CASSISDRGDTEAFF
CDR3nt: TGTGCCAGCAGCATCTCGGACAGGGGGGACACTGAAGCTTTCTTT

len: 11
j_gene: TRBJ1-4
d_gene: .
v_gene: TRBV30
abundance: .
CDR3aa: CASEGGEKLFF
CDR3nt: TGTGCCTCAGAAGGGGGTGAAAAACTGTTTTTT

len: 15
j_gene: TRBJ1-5
d_gene: TRBD1
v_gene: TRBV12-3/TRBV12-4
abundance: few
CDR3aa: CASSLRKQGDQPQHF
CDR3nt: TGTGCCAGCAGTTTAAGGAAACAGGGGGATCAGCCCCAGCATTTT

len: 16
j_gene: TRBJ1-5
d_gene: TRBD1
v_gene: TRBV28
abundance: few
CDR3aa: CASSRITGTGNQPQHF
CDR3nt: TGTGCCAGCAGTCGAATTACCGGGACAGGGAACCAGCCCCAGCATTTT

len: 14
j_gene: TRBJ2-7
d_gene: TRBD2
v_gene: TRBV7-8
abundance: .
CDR3aa: CASSPLAASYEQYF
CDR3nt: TGTGCCAGCAGCCCCCTAGCGGCTTCCTACGAGCAGTACTTC

len: 16
j_gene: TRBJ2-1
d_gene: TRBD1
v_gene: TRBV7-9
abundance: once
CDR3aa: CASSVGTGGSYNEQFF
CDR3nt: TGTGCCAGCAGCGTCGGGACAGGGGGCTCCTACAATGAGCAGTTCTTC

len: 14
j_gene: TRBJ2-1
d_gene: TRBD2
v_gene: TRBV30
abundance: medium-sized
CDR3aa: CAGASGSLYNEQFF
CDR3nt: TGTGCCGGAGCTAGCGGGAGCCTCTACAATGAGCAGTTCTTC

len: 18
j_gene: TRBJ1-6
d_gene: TRBD1
v_gene: TRBV11-2
abundance: .
CDR3aa: CASSLGAGDRGGNSPLHF
CDR3nt: TGTGCCAGCAGCTTAGGTGCAGGTGACAGGGGAGGCAATTCACCCCTCCACTTT

len: 13
j_gene: TRBJ2-2
d_gene: .
v_gene: TRBV18
abundance: medium-sized
CDR3aa: CASSPGDTGELFF
CDR3nt: TGTGCCAGCTCACCAGGGGACACCGGGGAGCTGTTTTTT

len: 16
j_gene: TRBJ2-3
d_gene: TRBD2
v_gene: TRBV9
abundance: medium-sized
CDR3aa: CASSVYAGDDTDTQYF
CDR3nt: TGTGCCAGCAGCGTTTATGCGGGAGACGACACAGATACGCAGTATTTT

len: 11
j_gene: TRBJ2-5
d_gene: .
v_gene: TRBV27
abundance: few
CDR3aa: CASSSQETQYF
CDR3nt: TGTGCCAGCAGTTCCCAAGAGACCCAGTACTTC

len: 15
j_gene: TRBJ1-1
d_gene: TRBD1
v_gene: TRBV9
abundance: .
CDR3aa: CASSGGTGVNTEAFF
CDR3nt: TGTGCCAGCAGCGGAGGGACAGGGGTGAACACTGAAGCTTTCTTT

len: 11
j_gene: TRBJ2-3
d_gene: .
v_gene: TRBV2
abundance: medium-sized
CDR3aa: CASSVTDTQYF
CDR3nt: TGTGCCAGCAGCGTGACAGATACGCAGTATTTT